These 27 T cell receptor beta chains originate from one sample sequenced in a study of blood T cell repertoires in COVID-19. Profiled with immunoSEQ multiplex PCR; TCRdb holds only in-frame clones, not every one. The sample holds more than 130,000 clones; around nine tenths are singletons and the top ten take approximately 4%. The sequencing input was peripheral blood. Receptor source: a woman aged 40 to 55 with acute or convalescent COVID-19.

The rearrangement joins TRBV2 to TRBJ2-1; the D is unclear. This CDR3 contains 15 residues. Between the trimmed V and J ends, which lost 2 bases and 8 bases, there was a span of 16 bases. Germline V CDR1 and CDR2: SNHLY, FYNNEI. This chain's CDR3 is CASSEIPYSPDEQFF. DNA of the CDR3: TGTGCCAGCAGTGAAATCCCCTACAGTCCGGATGAGCAGTTCTTC. The entire variable domain, with the rest obtained from reference TRBV2 and TRBJ2-1, is as follows: EPEVTQTPSHQVTQMGQEVILRCVPISNHLYFYWYRQILGQKVEFLVSFYNNEISEKSEIFDDQFSVERPDGSNFTLKIRSTKLEDSAMYFCASSEIPYSPDEQFFGPGTRLTVL.

The CDR3 region is CASHSPGQEGEGYTF. CDR3 nucleotide sequence: TGCGCCAGCCATTCTCCGGGACAGGAAGGTGAAGGCTACACCTTC. V is TRBV5-1 and J is TRBJ1-2, with TRBD1 matching over 8 bases. Germline assignment: CDR1 SGHRS and CDR2 YFSETQ. The CDR3 covers 15 residues. V lost 7 bases to trimming and J lost 8 bases; unmatched junction nucleotides: 16.

V usage is TRBV6-2 or TRBV6-3 and J usage is TRBJ2-7, with 7 bases identical to TRBD1. CDR1 MNHEY and CDR2 SVGEGT come from the germline V gene. V dropped 0 bases and J dropped 4; count of bases not matched to a gene: 3. CDR3 length equals 14 residues. This chain's CDR3 is CASSYSGQSYEQYF. DNA of the CDR3: TGTGCCAGCAGTTACTCGGGACAGTCTTACGAGCAGTACTTC.

The V gene is TRBV6-5, the J gene TRBJ2-3; 9 bases fit TRBD2. J was trimmed by 3 bases and V by 2 bases; bases with no gene match: 3. The CDR3 covers 15 residues. Germline assignment: CDR1 MNHEY and CDR2 SVGAGI. The DNA of the CDR3 is TGTGCCAGCAGTTACCTAGCGGGAAGGACAGATACGCAGTATTTT. This sequence encodes CASSYLAGRTDTQYF.

This clone was observed once. V is TRBV7-2 and J is TRBJ2-7; 11 positions agree with TRBD2. Germline values: CDR1 SGHTA, CDR2 FQGNSA. The CDR3 consists of 15 residues. V was clipped by 2 bases and J by 9 bases; unmatched bases: 9. DNA for the CDR3: TGTGCCAGCAGCTTACTACTAGCGGGGGCTACGGGGCAGTACTTC. It is translated as CASSLLLAGATGQYF.

For the CDR3, the DNA is TGTGCCAGCAGCATTAGCGGGGTTGTCTACAATGAGCAGTTCTTC. It is translated as CASSISGVVYNEQFF. The chain has TRBV11-2 and TRBJ2-1, with 8 positions matching TRBD2. With V trimmed by 5 bases and J by 3 bases, 6 bases remained unmatched. Germline values: CDR1 SGHAT, CDR2 FQNNGV. This CDR3 is 15 amino acids long.

The V gene is TRBV9, the J gene TRBJ2-1, with D possibly matching TRBD1 (6 bases). The CDR3 totals 13 residues. V dropped 4 bases and J dropped 10 bases, with 15 bases sitting between them. Germline V lookup: CDR1 SGDLS, CDR2 YYNGEE. The CDR3 DNA sequence: TGTGCCAGCAGCTCTGGCCGGGACACCGAGCAGTTCTTC. Its protein is CASSSGRDTEQFF.

The genes are TRBV25-1 and TRBJ1-1; the D gene is possibly TRBD1 (6 bases). V was pared by 5 bases and J by 0 bases, with 10 bases between. CDR3 length: 14 amino acids. Germline CDR1 reads MGHDK; CDR2 reads SYGVNS. The DNA for the CDR3 is TGTGCCAGCAGTAATACAGGGTTGAACACTGAAGCTTTCTTT. Translated: CASSNTGLNTEAFF.

The V call is TRBV7-2, the J call TRBJ2-5, with a weak D call TRBD1 (5 bases). V was pared by 1 base and J by 5 bases, with 8 bases between. Looked up from germline, CDR1 is SGHTA and CDR2 is FQGNSA. This CDR3 region has 13 residues. CDR3 DNA sequence: TGTGCCAGCAGCTTAGGGTACAGGGAGACCCAGTACTTC. It codes for CASSLGYRETQYF.

This chain joins TRBV5-6 and TRBJ1-2; maybe TRBD1 (5 bases). Germline-derived CDR1 and CDR2 are SGHDT and YYEEEE. This CDR3 spans 13 amino acids. V shed 2 bases and J shed 3 bases, with 8 bases lying between them. This CDR3 reads CASSFGRDYGYTF. For the CDR3, the DNA is TGTGCCAGCAGCTTTGGCAGGGACTATGGCTACACCTTC.

The chain is built from TRBV6-2 or TRBV6-3 and TRBJ2-7; TRBD2 aligns across 13 bases. CDR1 is MNHEY, CDR2 SVGEGT, per germline. The CDR3 extends over 16 amino acids. V shed 4 bases and J 4 bases; nucleotides not matched to a gene: 7. The CDR3 reads CASSFDPTSGGYEQYF. In DNA form, the CDR3 reads TGTGCCAGCAGTTTTGATCCGACTAGCGGGGGGTACGAGCAGTACTTC.

The chain employs TRBV3-1 (or the pseudogene TRBV3-2) and TRBJ2-2, with no clear D. With 4 bases removed from V and 6 bases from J, the gap between germline ends came to 3 bases. CDR3 size: 11 residues. Germline V gene lookup returns CDR1 LGHDT and CDR2 YNNKEL (reference sequence). The CDR3 nucleotides read TGTGCCAGCAGCCTCGCCGGGGAGCTGTTTTTT. Amino acid sequence: CASSLAGELFF.

This sequence joins TRBV4-1 and TRBJ2-5, with 8 positions matching TRBD1. The CDR3 spans 16 residues. Germline CDR1 MGHRA, CDR2 YSYEKL. With V trimmed by 1 base and J by 5 bases, 9 bases remained unmatched. CDR3 protein: CASSQGLPGQGETQYF. As DNA, the CDR3 is TGCGCCAGCAGCCAAGGATTGCCTGGACAGGGCGAGACCCAGTACTTC.

The rearrangement links TRBV2 to TRBJ1-6; 7 bases agree with TRBD1. CDR1 and CDR2 (germline): SNHLY, FYNNEI. This CDR3 is built from 18 residues. V lost 3 bases and J lost 2; bases outside the gene matches: 10. CDR3 in DNA: TGTGCCAGCAGTGAGCGGGCTAGACAGGGTCCCTATAATTCACCCCTCCACTTT. It codes for CASSERARQGPYNSPLHF.

The gene calls are TRBV5-6 and TRBJ1-2, with 10 bases lining up with TRBD1. The germline CDR1 and CDR2 sequences are SGHDT and YYEEEE. The length of the CDR3 is 17 residues. The V and J ends lost 3 bases and 7 bases, in that order; junction bases with no gene match: 15. The CDR3, as DNA: TGTGCCAGCAGCTCGCCGGGACAGGGGCGTGGGGATGGTGGCTACACCTTC. It codes for CASSSPGQGRGDGGYTF.

This chain connects TRBV7-3 to TRBJ2-5; 7 nucleotides align to TRBD2. The length of the CDR3 is 14 residues. V was pared by 2 bases and J by 3 bases, with 3 bases of the junction left unmatched. Germline assignment: CDR1 SGHTA and CDR2 FQGTGA. CDR3 residues: CASSLAGVEETQYF. The CDR3 DNA is TGTGCCAGCAGCTTAGCGGGAGTCGAAGAGACCCAGTACTTC.

This chain uses TRBV12-3 or TRBV12-4 with TRBJ2-7; D gene unclear. The CDR3 is 11 residues long. V gave up 6 bases and J gave up 2 bases, with 5 bases separating them. CDR3 DNA: TGTGCCAGCAGCCGGGCCTACGAGCAGTACTTC. This sequence encodes CASSRAYEQYF.

For the CDR3, the DNA is TGTGCCAGCAGCCCCCGGGACTTCCTCACAGATACGCAGTATTTT. It encodes CASSPRDFLTDTQYF. This chain links TRBV7-9 with TRBJ2-3; a weak D match, TRBD2 (6 bases). The CDR3 is 15 amino acids. Trimming shortened V by 5 bases and J by 2 bases, and 14 bases separated the two germline ends. In germline, CDR1 is SEHNR, CDR2 FQNEAQ (reference sequence).

CDR3 nucleotides: TGCGCCAGCAGCCAAGATTGGGATACAGGGGCCGGCTATGGCTACACCTTC. It yields the protein CASSQDWDTGAGYGYTF. The V call is TRBV4-3, the J call TRBJ1-2; 7 positions match TRBD1. Germline V gene lookup returns CDR1 LGHNA and CDR2 YSLEER. The CDR3 sequence is 17 residues long. V shed 0 bases and J 4 bases; nucleotides not matched to a gene: 11.

This chain links TRBV18 with TRBJ2-6, with 8 bases identical to TRBD1. This CDR3 is 17 amino acids long. V was clipped by 2 bases and J by 4 bases; unmatched bases: 7. CDR1 is KGHSH, CDR2 LQKENI, per germline. The CDR3 region is CASSPNPTGAGANVLTF. The CDR3 nucleotides are TGTGCCAGCTCACCAAACCCGACAGGGGCCGGGGCCAACGTCCTGACTTTC.

The V and J genes are TRBV6-1 and TRBJ2-7; 9 bases are shared with TRBD2. This CDR3 contains 19 residues. CDR1 MNHNS and CDR2 SASEGT come from the germline V gene. V lost 1 base and J lost 4; bases outside the gene matches: 17. CDR3 coding DNA: TGTGCCAGCAGTGAAGGGGTAGCGGGAGACCCCCTCCCCCTATACGAGCAGTACTTC. The encoded protein is CASSEGVAGDPLPLYEQYF.

The rearrangement joins TRBV3-1 (or the pseudogene TRBV3-2) to TRBJ2-5, with D perhaps TRBD2 (5 bases). V was clipped by 4 bases and J by 7 bases, with 16 bases between them. The germline CDR1 and CDR2 sequences are LGHDT and YNNKEL (reference sequence). CDR3 length: 14 amino acids. The CDR3 DNA follows: TGTGCCAGCAGCCCGGGTGGCGGCAGCGGGACCCAGTACTTC. Amino acid sequence: CASSPGGGSGTQYF.

The chain recombines TRBV21-1 with TRBJ2-1; TRBD2 is the table's D call, not checked against the DNA. TRBV21-1 is labeled a pseudogene. There are 15 residues in the CDR3. CDR3 bases: TGTGCCAGCAGCAAAAAGGAGAGGCCTTACAATGAGCAGTTCTTC. Protein sequence: CASSKKERPYNEQFF.

This clone was picked up one time. The chain links TRBV3-1 (or the pseudogene TRBV3-2) to TRBJ2-2, with D unresolved. Germline CDR1 and CDR2: LGHDT and YNNKEL (reference sequence). V lost 2 bases to trimming and J lost 7 bases, with 5 bases between them. The CDR3 is 12 amino acids. The chain's CDR3 is CASSQPYGELFF. In nucleotides, the CDR3 is TGTGCCAGCAGCCAACCCTACGGGGAGCTGTTTTTT.

The CDR3 loop is CASSQGEGYTF. In nucleotides, the CDR3 is TGTGCCAGCAGCCAGGGGGAAGGCTACACCTTC. The genes are TRBV28 and TRBJ1-2; 7 bases agree with TRBD1. V dropped 6 bases and J dropped 8; count of bases not matched to a gene: 3. This CDR3 is built from 11 residues. Germline CDR1 is MDHEN and CDR2 is SYDVKM.

V gene TRBV5-6 combines with J gene TRBJ2-4; 7 nucleotides agree with TRBD1. This CDR3 comprises 15 residues. Germline trimming cut 4 bases from V and 6 bases from J; bases unmatched to any gene: 10. Germline CDR1 and CDR2: SGHDT and YYEEEE. The DNA for the CDR3 is TGTGCCAGCAGCCCCGACAGGGTAAGAGGAAACATTCAGTACTTC. This sequence encodes CASSPDRVRGNIQYF.

The chain carries TRBV11-1 and TRBJ2-7; tentatively, D is TRBD2 (5 bases). This CDR3 spans 16 amino acids. From germline, CDR1 is SGHAT and CDR2 FQDESV (reference sequence). V was clipped by 0 bases and J by 4 bases, with 16 bases between them. CDR3 amino acids: CASSLAKPSRIYEQYF. DNA for the CDR3: TGTGCCAGCAGCTTAGCGAAACCTAGCCGAATATACGAGCAGTACTTC. Full variable domain (rest looked up from reference TRBV11-1 and TRBJ2-7): EAEVAQSPRYKITEKSQAVAFWCDPISGHATLYWYRQILGQGPELLVQFQDESVVDDSQLPKDRFSAERLKGVDSTLKIQPAELGDSAMYLCASSLAKPSRIYEQYFGPGTRLTVT.